This T cell receptor (beta chain) was captured by sequencing in a study of immune evolution from preneoplasia to lung adenocarcinoma. The table came from immunoSEQ multiplex PCR; TCRdb's copy has only in-frame clones and leaves some out. The table includes fewer than 7,500 clones, roughly 79% detected once. The CDR3 is 16 residues long. The V gene's germline CDR1 is SGHAT and CDR2 FQNNGV. V lost 5 bases, J lost 4 bases, and 7 bases stayed unmatched. This clone showed up just once. The chain carries TRBV11-2 and TRBJ2-1, with TRBD2 matching 11 bases. Sequenced sample: FFPE adjacent normal lung tissue. The receptor comes from an older donor with lung adenocarcinoma. The CDR3, as DNA: TGTGCCAGCAGCACACAACTAGCGGGAGCTTACAATGAGCAGTTCTTC. Translating it yields CASSTQLAGAYNEQFF.